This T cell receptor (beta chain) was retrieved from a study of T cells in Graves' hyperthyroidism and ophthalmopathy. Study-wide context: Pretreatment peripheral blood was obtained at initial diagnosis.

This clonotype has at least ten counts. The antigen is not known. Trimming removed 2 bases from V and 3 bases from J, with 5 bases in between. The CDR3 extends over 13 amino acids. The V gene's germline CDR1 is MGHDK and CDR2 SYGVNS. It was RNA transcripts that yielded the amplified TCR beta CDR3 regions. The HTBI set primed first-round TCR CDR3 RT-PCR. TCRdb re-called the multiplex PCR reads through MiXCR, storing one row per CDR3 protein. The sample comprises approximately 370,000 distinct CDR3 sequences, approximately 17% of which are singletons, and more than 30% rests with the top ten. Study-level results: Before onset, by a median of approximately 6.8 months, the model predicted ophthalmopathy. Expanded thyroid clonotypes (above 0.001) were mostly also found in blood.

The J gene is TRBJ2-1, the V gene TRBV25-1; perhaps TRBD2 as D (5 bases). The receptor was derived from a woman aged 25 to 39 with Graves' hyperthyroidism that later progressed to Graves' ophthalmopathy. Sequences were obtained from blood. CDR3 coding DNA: TGTGCCAGCAGTGAAGCGGGCTACAATGAGCAGTTCTTC. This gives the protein CASSEAGYNEQFF.